Each of the 23 T cell receptor beta chains below was sequenced from the same sample in a study of CD8 T cells in ankylosing spondylitis. TCRdb reprocessed the 5' RACE reads via MiXCR and lists one record per CDR3 protein. The sample records 150,000 to 250,000 distinct CDR3 sequences, about 13% being singletons. Sequencing was carried out using blood, either unsorted or a sorted T cell fraction (not recorded which). The receptors were gathered from a male donor with ankylosing spondylitis or in good health (not recorded which).

The chain uses TRBV6-5 and TRBJ1-1, with 7 bases aligning to TRBD1. CDR1 is MNHEY, CDR2 SVGAGI, per germline. The CDR3 totals 15 residues. The V and J ends lost 2 bases and 5 bases, in that order; junction bases with no gene match: 8. In DNA, the CDR3 is TGTGCCAGCAGTTACACGACAGGGTTGCGAACTGAAGCTTTCTTT. Its protein product is CASSYTTGLRTEAFF.

The rearrangement links TRBV19 to TRBJ2-3, with 11 bases lining up with TRBD2. Trimming at V came to 6 bases and at J to 2 bases, leaving 10 bases not matched to a gene. This CDR3 is 17 amino acids long. CDR1 is LNHDA, CDR2 SQIVND, per germline (reference sequence). CDR3 nucleotides: TGTGCCAGTAGCGGCGGGACTAGCGGCTCTTACACAGATACGCAGTATTTT. Protein sequence: CASSGGTSGSYTDTQYF.

J is TRBJ2-7 and V is TRBV4-2; possibly TRBD1 or TRBD2 for D (5 bases each). CDR3 length: 21 amino acids. The V and J ends lost 2 bases and 2 bases respectively, with 31 bases between them. The germline gives CDR1 LGHNA, CDR2 YNFKEQ. The CDR3 is CASSQSIPGTTDITMTYEQYF. The CDR3 nucleotides read TGTGCCAGCAGCCAATCAATACCCGGGACCACTGATATAACAATGACCTACGAGCAGTACTTC.

This sequence joins TRBV29-1 and TRBJ2-7; the D gene is possibly TRBD2 (6 bases). Germline lookup yields CDR1 SQVTM and CDR2 ANQGSEA. The V end lost 5 bases, the J end lost 2 bases, and 16 bases lay between the germline ends. The CDR3 spans 14 residues. The CDR3 DNA follows: TGCAGCGTTCTAACCGGGACTTCTCCCTACGAGCAGTACTTC. This sequence encodes CSVLTGTSPYEQYF.

The V gene is TRBV12-3 or TRBV12-4, the J gene TRBJ2-7; tentative D call: TRBD1 (8 bases). This CDR3 spans 14 amino acids. V lost 5 bases, J lost 3 bases, and 14 bases lay in between. The CDR3 coding sequence is TGTGCCAGCAGTGGGGGGGACAGGTACTACGAGCAGTACTTC. This gives the protein CASSGGDRYYEQYF.

The V and J genes are TRBV3-1 and TRBJ2-7; D remains ambiguous. Germline CDR1 LGHDT, CDR2 YNNKEL (reference sequence). The CDR3 covers 16 residues. The ends were cut back, 4 bases at V and 3 bases at J, with 19 bases in the middle. This CDR3 reads CASSPNPFTKHYEQYF. CDR3 DNA: TGTGCCAGCAGCCCGAACCCATTTACTAAACACTACGAGCAGTACTTC.

This sequence joins TRBV20-1 and TRBJ2-1, with 16 bases fitting TRBD2. The CDR3 consists of 16 residues. The germline CDR1 and CDR2 sequences are DFQATT and SNEGSKA (reference sequence). After removal of 5 bases from V and 4 bases from J, the junction contained 5 bases not matched to a gene. CDR3 residues: CSAGTSGRASYNEQFF. The CDR3 nucleotides read TGCAGTGCTGGGACTAGCGGGAGGGCCTCTTACAATGAGCAGTTCTTC.

Only one count was recorded for this clonotype. This sequence joins TRBV11-2 and TRBJ1-1; 8 positions agree with TRBD1. V trimming: 2 bases; J trimming: 10 bases; junction bases outside the gene matches: 9. This CDR3 region has 14 residues. Germline CDR1 SGHAT, CDR2 FQNNGV. The chain's CDR3 is CASSLRTGTGTAFF. CDR3 coding DNA: TGTGCCAGCAGCTTACGGACAGGGACGGGGACAGCTTTCTTT.

The rearrangement links TRBV4-2 to TRBJ1-1; D not resolved. V dropped 1 base and J dropped 0 bases, with 12 bases sitting between them. This CDR3 is 16 amino acids long. The germline gives CDR1 LGHNA, CDR2 YNFKEQ. CDR3 nucleotide sequence: TGTGCCAGCAGCCAAGCCGCGCAGACCATGAACACTGAAGCTTTCTTT. Translated: CASSQAAQTMNTEAFF.

This chain uses TRBV7-7 with TRBJ2-1, with D unresolved. This CDR3 spans 15 amino acids. Germline V CDR1 and CDR2: SSHAT, FNYEAQ (reference sequence). V was cut by 3 bases and J by 6 bases, with 15 bases left in between. CDR3 nucleotides: TGTGCCAGCAGCTTGGCCAGTACCCCCTTCAATGAGCAGTTCTTC. It yields the protein CASSLASTPFNEQFF.

Ten or more counts support this clonotype. The V and J genes are TRBV4-1 and TRBJ1-5, with a tentative D call TRBD1 (6 bases). Germline V gene data show CDR1 as MGHRA and CDR2 as YSYEKL. The CDR3 has 15 residues. Trimming removed 1 base at V and 2 bases at J, with 9 bases between. As DNA, the CDR3 is TGCGCCAGCAGCCAAGCTTCAGGGGGCAATCAGCCCCAGCATTTT. Amino acid sequence: CASSQASGGNQPQHF.

This clonotype turned up a few times. The chain links TRBV4-1 to TRBJ2-7; D unresolved. The CDR3 totals 15 residues. Germline CDR1 MGHRA, CDR2 YSYEKL. The V and J ends lost 1 base and 2 bases respectively, with 12 bases between them. The CDR3: CASSQVARTTYEQYF. The CDR3 nucleotides read TGCGCCAGCAGCCAAGTCGCGAGGACGACCTACGAGCAGTACTTC.

This clonotype was recorded a few times. The junction does not match germline at one end; this may be a read error. V and J are TRBV29-1 and TRBJ2-3, with D perhaps given as TRBD1 or TRBD2 (6 bases each). Germline CDR1 SQVTM, CDR2 ANQGSEA. The CDR3 covers 15 residues. DNA of the CDR3: TGCAGCGCTGAAGGGTCCGGGGGCAGGGCAGATACGCAGTATTTT. This codes for CSAEGSGGRADTQYF.

This clonotype has at least ten counts. The rearrangement uses TRBV4-1 and TRBJ2-7, with a possible D match to TRBD1 (6 bases). The CDR3 consists of 16 residues. CDR1 and CDR2 (germline): MGHRA, YSYEKL. V was cut by 3 bases and J by 2 bases, with 17 bases left in between. The CDR3 region has the DNA TGCGCCAGCAGCCACCCTACAGGGACACTGACCTACGAGCAGTACTTC. Translation: CASSHPTGTLTYEQYF.

A few counts support this clonotype. The chain joins TRBV20-1 to TRBJ2-7, with D perhaps TRBD1 (6 bases). The CDR3 length is 12 residues. Germline CDR1 and CDR2: DFQATT and SNEGSKA (reference sequence). Trimming took 5 bases from V and 3 from J, leaving 11 bases between them. CDR3 nucleotides: TGCAGTGCTCACAACAGGGACTACGAGCAGTACTTC. Its translation is CSAHNRDYEQYF.

The V call is TRBV5-1, the J call TRBJ2-1; TRBD1 agrees at 8 bases. Germline-derived CDR1 and CDR2 are SGHRS and YFSETQ. This CDR3 has 15 amino acids. The ends lost 4 bases at V and 7 bases at J; junction bases unmatched: 10. The chain's CDR3 is CASSPGQVDGNEQFF. CDR3 bases: TGCGCCAGCAGCCCGGGACAGGTGGACGGAAATGAGCAGTTCTTC.

The rearrangement uses TRBV20-1 and TRBJ2-1; no reliable D call. Germline V gene lookup returns CDR1 DFQATT and CDR2 SNEGSKA (reference sequence). Trimming pared 6 bases from V and 2 bases from J, leaving 14 bases between. The CDR3 is 14 amino acids. The CDR3, as DNA: TGCAGTGCCCCCACTCATCGCGCCTACAATGAGCAGTTCTTC. Amino acid sequence: CSAPTHRAYNEQFF.

This clonotype was seen many times. V usage is TRBV14 and J usage is TRBJ1-2, with unresolved D. Germline values: CDR1 SGHDN, CDR2 FVKESK. Trimming cost V 5 bases and J 1 base, with 5 bases left between them. The CDR3 contains 12 residues. Here the CDR3 reads CASSNSNYGYTF. Written as DNA, the CDR3 is TGTGCCAGCAGCAACAGTAACTATGGCTACACCTTC.

J is TRBJ2-3 and V is TRBV7-8; 7 bases map to TRBD1. This CDR3 contains 15 residues. Trimming at V came to 5 bases and at J to 7 bases, leaving 12 bases not matched to a gene. The V gene's germline CDR1 is SGHVS and CDR2 FQNEAQ. CDR3 protein: CASSISRGPGNTQYF. The CDR3, as DNA: TGTGCCAGCAGCATCTCAAGGGGGCCGGGGAATACGCAGTATTTT.

V and J are TRBV30 and TRBJ2-1; 8 bases map to TRBD2. The J segment lost 6 bases and the V segment lost 5 bases, leaving 9 bases of the junction unmatched. The germline V gene has CDR1 GTSNPN and CDR2 SVGIG (reference sequence). This CDR3 contains 14 residues. The CDR3 sequence is CAWRSTSDGNEQFF. The CDR3 DNA reads as TGTGCCTGGCGCTCGACTAGCGATGGCAATGAGCAGTTCTTC.

This chain joins TRBV14 and TRBJ2-7, with D possibly being TRBD1 (6 bases). The CDR3 consists of 17 residues. Germline V gives CDR1 SGHDN, CDR2 FVKESK. The V end was cut by 1 base, the J end by 2 bases, with 18 bases between. The CDR3 spells CASSQVWDGQSPYEQYF. The CDR3 DNA follows: TGTGCCAGCAGCCAAGTCTGGGACGGACAGAGTCCCTACGAGCAGTACTTC.

This clonotype came up a few times. The V and J genes are TRBV29-1 and TRBJ2-7; D gene uncertain. The ends were cut back, 2 bases at V and 2 bases at J, with 10 bases in the middle. The CDR3 sequence is 13 residues long. The germline CDR1 and CDR2 sequences are SQVTM and ANQGSEA. The CDR3: CSVESTTTYEQYF. In DNA, the CDR3 is TGCAGCGTTGAATCAACAACCACCTACGAGCAGTACTTC.

The chain has TRBV4-2 and TRBJ2-3; 8 bases line up with TRBD1. Germline V CDR1 and CDR2: LGHNA, YNFKEQ. V shed 5 bases, J shed 6 bases, and the junction held 13 bases outside the gene matches. CDR3 length equals 16 residues. The CDR3 here is CASSCVPGQASDTQYF. The CDR3 DNA follows: TGTGCCAGCAGCTGTGTCCCGGGACAGGCCTCGGATACGCAGTATTTT.